This TCR beta chain was obtained from a study of identical twins. Study-level results: A lower insertion count was a feature of abundant cord blood beta clonotypes, with no such feature in memory repertoires.

This clonotype was picked up a small number of times. Its antigen is undetermined. This CDR3 has 14 residues. Between the trimmed V and J ends, which lost 6 bases and 2 bases, there was a span of 16 bases. Germline loops: CDR1 DFQATT, CDR2 SNEGSKA (reference sequence). TCRdb reprocessed the 5' RACE reads via MiXCR and lists one record per CDR3 protein. This sample has about 890,000 distinct CDR3 sequences, with roughly an eighth found just once. The same data also went into a second study, on yellow fever vaccine responses in identical twins.

This clonotype was obtained from a young woman in good health. This chain links TRBV20-1 with TRBJ2-5; D is perhaps TRBD1 (5 bases). What was sequenced was PBMCs. The CDR3 DNA sequence: TGCAGTGCCCGACAGACCAATTCTCAAGAGACCCAGTACTTC. Amino acids: CSARQTNSQETQYF.